This T cell receptor (beta chain) derives from a study of CD8+ T cells in alopecia areata. This clone was found once. RNA, once extracted, was reverse transcribed into cDNA for use as the sequencing template. The repertoire was sequenced with immunoSEQ multiplex PCR; TCRdb's copy has only in-frame clones and lacks some. In the table there are under 350,000 clones, nearly 60% of which are singletons. From germline, CDR1 is LGHNA and CDR2 YNFKEQ. V was shortened by 0 bases and J by 4 bases, with 9 bases between the two germline ends. The CDR3 contains 15 residues. Treatment meaning: oral pan-JAK inhibitor, 5-10 mg twice daily.

The sample here was CD4+ T cells sorted from blood, taken at week 24, from a patient treated with tofacitinib. The clonotype comes from a human donor with alopecia areata. The J gene is TRBJ2-2, the V gene TRBV4-2, with D possibly being TRBD2 (5 bases). CDR3 in amino acids: CASSQDIAGTGELFF. CDR3 DNA sequence: TGTGCCAGCAGCCAAGATATTGCGGGCACCGGGGAGCTGTTTTTT.